Each of the 13 T cell receptor beta chains below was sequenced from the same sample in a study of blood T cell repertoires in COVID-19. Assay used: immunoSEQ multiplex PCR; TCRdb lists only in-frame clones, some missing. The sample shows about 210,000 clones, around 82% of them seen only once. Sequences were obtained from peripheral blood. These receptor sequences come from a woman in her 50s with acute or convalescent COVID-19.

V usage is TRBV7-3 and J usage is TRBJ2-2, with D perhaps TRBD2 (5 bases). The CDR3 is made up of 13 amino acids. Germline-derived CDR1 and CDR2 are SGHTA and FQGTGA. V lost 1 base, J lost 8 bases, and 8 bases lay in between. The CDR3 region has the DNA TGTGCCAGCAGCTTAAGGTGGACTGGGGAGCTGTTTTTT. Translated: CASSLRWTGELFF.

V is TRBV5-5 and J is TRBJ1-4, with D possibly matching TRBD1 (6 bases). The CDR3 consists of 13 residues. Germline CDR1 SGHKS, CDR2 YYEKEE (reference sequence). V lost 2 bases and J lost 7, with 9 bases in between. The CDR3 here is CASSLQGVEKLFF. The CDR3 nucleotides read TGTGCCAGCAGCTTACAGGGAGTTGAAAAACTGTTTTTT. The whole variable domain, remainder taken from reference TRBV5-5 and TRBJ1-4, is DAGVTQSPTHLIKTRGQQVTLRCSPISGHKSVSWYQQVLGQGPQFIFQYYEKEERGRGNFPDRFSARQFPNYSSELNVNALLLGDSALYLCASSLQGVEKLFFGSGTQLSVL.

The CDR3, as DNA: TGTGCCAGCAGCACTCTAGCGGGAGTCCCCTACAATGAGCAGTTCTTC. It yields the protein CASSTLAGVPYNEQFF. The chain combines TRBV5-6 with TRBJ2-1; 10 bases are shared with TRBD2. V shed 4 bases, J shed 2 bases, and the junction held 6 bases outside the gene matches. This CDR3 comprises 16 residues. Germline values: CDR1 SGHDT, CDR2 YYEEEE.

The CDR3 is CAISPTSAAGAGELFF. The CDR3 DNA reads as TGTGCCATCAGTCCTACCTCCGCCGCAGGTGCCGGGGAGCTGTTTTTT. The J gene is TRBJ2-2, the V gene TRBV10-3; D not resolved. Trimming removed 5 bases at V and 6 bases at J, with 19 bases between. CDR1 ENHRY and CDR2 SYGVKD come from the germline V gene. The CDR3 runs 16 residues.

The V call is TRBV24-1, the J call TRBJ2-5; D possibly corresponds to TRBD2 (5 bases). Germline lookup yields CDR1 KGHDR and CDR2 SFDVKD. This CDR3 spans 13 amino acids. V gave up 4 bases and J gave up 5 bases, with 10 bases separating them. In DNA, the CDR3 is TGTGCCACCAGTGACACGAGAGGGGAGACCCAGTACTTC. It translates to CATSDTRGETQYF.

This clone was seen a single time. V and J are TRBV11-3 and TRBJ2-1, with D uncertain. Germline V gene data show CDR1 as SGHNT and CDR2 as YENEEA. This CDR3 has 13 residues. V lost 0 bases to trimming and J lost 5 bases, with 5 bases between them. As DNA, the CDR3 is TGTGCCAGCAGCTTAGATCCCAACAATGAGCAGTTCTTC. Its translation: CASSLDPNNEQFF.

The sample holds a few counts of this clone. The chain links TRBV9 to TRBJ2-1, with D uncertain. Trimming stripped 1 base from V and 10 bases from J, with 9 bases between. The germline gives CDR1 SGDLS, CDR2 YYNGEE. The CDR3 is 12 amino acids. CDR3 nucleotides: TGTGCCAGCAGCGTACTAGGAGACGAGCAGTTCTTC. This sequence encodes CASSVLGDEQFF. Together with reference TRBV9 and TRBJ2-1, the CDR3 gives the full variable domain: DSGVTQTPKHLITATGQRVTLRCSPRSGDLSVYWYQQSLDQGLQFLIQYYNGEERAKGNILERFSAQQFPDLHSELNLSSLELGDSALYFCASSVLGDEQFFGPGTRLTVL.

V and J are TRBV9 and TRBJ2-7; 9 bases map to TRBD1. After removal of 4 bases from V and 6 bases from J, the junction contained 14 bases not matched to a gene. This CDR3 region has 16 residues. Looked up from germline, CDR1 is SGDLS and CDR2 is YYNGEE. This CDR3 reads CASSPLGGQGVSEQYF. CDR3 nucleotide sequence: TGTGCCAGCAGCCCCCTCGGGGGACAGGGCGTCTCCGAGCAGTACTTC.

The chain is built from TRBV5-1 and TRBJ2-1, with TRBD2 identical over 9 bases. Per the germline V gene, CDR1 is SGHRS and CDR2 is YFSETQ. Losses at the gene ends were 3 bases for V and 12 bases for J; bases not matched to a gene: 13. The CDR3 is 15 residues long. The CDR3 DNA reads TGCGCCAGCAGCTCCTCCGGGACTAGCAATTTTGTGCAGTTCTTC. Translation gives CASSSSGTSNFVQFF.

This chain connects TRBV4-1 to TRBJ2-3; 14 bases are shared with TRBD2. Germline assignment: CDR1 MGHRA and CDR2 YSYEKL. V shed 0 bases and J 4 bases; nucleotides not matched to a gene: 6. The CDR3 sequence is 18 residues long. DNA of the CDR3: TGCGCCAGCAGCCAAGATGAGGGACTAGCGGGAGTCGCAGATACGCAGTATTTT. Translation gives CASSQDEGLAGVADTQYF.

The chain employs TRBV27 and TRBJ2-3; 16 nucleotides match TRBD2. This CDR3 contains 20 residues. Germline V gene lookup returns CDR1 MNHEY and CDR2 SMNVEV (reference sequence). With V trimmed by 0 bases and J by 4 bases, 10 bases remained unmatched. The CDR3 loop is CASSLSAGLAGGPASDTQYF. The CDR3 DNA reads TGTGCCAGCAGTTTATCGGCGGGACTAGCGGGAGGGCCAGCGTCAGATACGCAGTATTTT.

This rearrangement joins TRBV24-1 to TRBJ2-1, with a weak D call TRBD1 (5 bases). The length of the CDR3 is 15 residues. The V end lost 4 bases, the J end lost 7 bases, and 16 bases lay between the germline ends. From germline, CDR1 is KGHDR and CDR2 SFDVKD. The CDR3 coding sequence is TGTGCCACCAGTGACCCTAGACGGCCAGGGAATGAGCAGTTCTTC. Its translation: CATSDPRRPGNEQFF.

The chain joins TRBV21-1 to TRBJ2-5; the D call TRBD1 from the table was never checked on the DNA. TRBV21-1 is labeled a pseudogene. This CDR3 comprises 19 residues. The DNA for the CDR3 is TGTGCCAGCAGCAAAGCGCGTAAGGGCCGAGACAGGGGTCAAGAGACCCAGTACTTC. This translates into CASSKARKGRDRGQETQYF.